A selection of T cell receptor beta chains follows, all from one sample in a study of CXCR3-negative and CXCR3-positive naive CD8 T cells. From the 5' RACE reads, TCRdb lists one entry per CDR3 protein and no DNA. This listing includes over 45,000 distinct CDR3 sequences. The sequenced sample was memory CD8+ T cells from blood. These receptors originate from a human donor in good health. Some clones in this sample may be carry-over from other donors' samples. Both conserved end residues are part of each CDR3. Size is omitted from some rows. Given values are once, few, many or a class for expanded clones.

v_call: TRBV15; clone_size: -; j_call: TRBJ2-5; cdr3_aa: CATSPILRTSAGPHQETQYF
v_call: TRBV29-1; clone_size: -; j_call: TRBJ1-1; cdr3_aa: CSVGWDHDLNTEAFF
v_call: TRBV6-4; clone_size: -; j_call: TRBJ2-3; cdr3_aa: CASSETAGESTDTQYF
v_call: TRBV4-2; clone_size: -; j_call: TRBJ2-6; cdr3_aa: CASSLYREEGSGANVLTF
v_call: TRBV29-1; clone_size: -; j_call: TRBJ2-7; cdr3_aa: CSVGYQGGGSEQYF
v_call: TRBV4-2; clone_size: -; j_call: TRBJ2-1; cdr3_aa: CASSQQISSYNEQFF
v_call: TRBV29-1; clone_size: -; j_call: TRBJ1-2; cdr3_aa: CSALRDSGDSPNYGYTF
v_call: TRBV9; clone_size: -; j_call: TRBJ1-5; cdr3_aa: CASSVCLKEGTEGNQPQHF
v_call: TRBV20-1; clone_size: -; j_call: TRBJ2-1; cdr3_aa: CSARGMAGGPNEQFF
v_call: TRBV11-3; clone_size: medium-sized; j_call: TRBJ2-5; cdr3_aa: CASSLGDSSGAATQYF
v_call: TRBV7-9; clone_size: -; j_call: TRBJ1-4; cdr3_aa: CASSSGQASTNEKLFF
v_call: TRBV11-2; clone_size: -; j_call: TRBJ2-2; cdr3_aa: CASSSPTSGGGPNTGELFF
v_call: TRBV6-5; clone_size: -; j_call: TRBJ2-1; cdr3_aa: CASSYSIGTGKQFF
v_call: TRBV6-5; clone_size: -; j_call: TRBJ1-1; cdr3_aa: CASSARDGLGAEAFF
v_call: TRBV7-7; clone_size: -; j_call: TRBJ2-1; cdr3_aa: CASSAGGDEQFF
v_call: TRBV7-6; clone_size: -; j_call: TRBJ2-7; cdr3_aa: CASSLQAVTYEQYF
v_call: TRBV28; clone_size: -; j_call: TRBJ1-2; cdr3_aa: CASSLLGTGPRYGYTF
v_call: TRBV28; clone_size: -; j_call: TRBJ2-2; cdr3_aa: CASIFYGSTGELFF
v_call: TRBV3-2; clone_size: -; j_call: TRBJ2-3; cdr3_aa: CASSQEGQGIRSDTQYF
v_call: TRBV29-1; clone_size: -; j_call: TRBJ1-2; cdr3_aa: CSVDGGDGYTF
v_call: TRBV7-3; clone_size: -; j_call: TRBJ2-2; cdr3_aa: CASSPDRAGELFF
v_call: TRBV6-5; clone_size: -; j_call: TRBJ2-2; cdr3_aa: CASSFQVFGELFF
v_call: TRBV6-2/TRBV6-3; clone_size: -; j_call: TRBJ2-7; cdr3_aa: CASSYSELYEQYF
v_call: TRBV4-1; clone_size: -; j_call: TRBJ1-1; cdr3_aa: CASSQEGRNTEAFF
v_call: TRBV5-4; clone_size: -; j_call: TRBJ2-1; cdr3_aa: CASSLFEGSSYNEQFF
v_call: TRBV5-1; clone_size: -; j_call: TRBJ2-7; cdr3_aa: CASSLAWGDYEQYF
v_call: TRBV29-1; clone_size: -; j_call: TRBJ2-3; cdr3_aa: CSVAGGSLDTQYF
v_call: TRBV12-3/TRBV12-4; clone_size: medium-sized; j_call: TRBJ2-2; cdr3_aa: CASSSGGEFLPGELFF
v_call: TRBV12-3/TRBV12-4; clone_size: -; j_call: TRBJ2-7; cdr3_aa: CASSSVSWEQYF
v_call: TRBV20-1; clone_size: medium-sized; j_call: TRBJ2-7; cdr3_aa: CSARGLAGLYEQYF
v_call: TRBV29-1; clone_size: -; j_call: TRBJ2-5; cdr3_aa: CSAGQGESVQTQYF
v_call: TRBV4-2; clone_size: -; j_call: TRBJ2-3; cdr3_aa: CASSTRVETSTDTQYF
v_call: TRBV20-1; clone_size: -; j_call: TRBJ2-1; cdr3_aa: CSATGFTSGDYNEQFF
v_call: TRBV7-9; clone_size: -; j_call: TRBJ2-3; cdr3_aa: CASSLTLAGGTPHVSDTQYF
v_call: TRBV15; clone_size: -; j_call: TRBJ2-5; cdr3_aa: CATSFRSGFQETQYF
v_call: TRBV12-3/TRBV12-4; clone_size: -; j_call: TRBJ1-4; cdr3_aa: CASSPSPEKLFF
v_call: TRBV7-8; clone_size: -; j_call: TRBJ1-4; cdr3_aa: CASSLGDDSNEKLFF
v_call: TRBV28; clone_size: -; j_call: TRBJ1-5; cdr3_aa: CASSLFDSNQPQHF
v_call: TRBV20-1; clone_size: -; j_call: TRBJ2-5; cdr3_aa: CSAPGPEWETQYF
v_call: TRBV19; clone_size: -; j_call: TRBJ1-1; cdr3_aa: CASSKAPGQANTEAFF
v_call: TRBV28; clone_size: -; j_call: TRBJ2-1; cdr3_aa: CASSSLTGGPGSYNEQFF
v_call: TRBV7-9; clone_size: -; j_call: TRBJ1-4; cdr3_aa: CASSSLAGTNEKLFF
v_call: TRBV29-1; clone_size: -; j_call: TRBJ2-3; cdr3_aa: CSVDVLVTQYF
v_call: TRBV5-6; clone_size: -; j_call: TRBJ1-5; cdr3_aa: CASSSTRTVGNQPQHF
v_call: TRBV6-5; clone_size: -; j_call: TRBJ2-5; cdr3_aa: CASSWGGETQYF
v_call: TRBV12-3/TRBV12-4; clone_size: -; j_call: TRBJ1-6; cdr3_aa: CASSRTGEESPLHF
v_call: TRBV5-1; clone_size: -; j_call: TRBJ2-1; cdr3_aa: CASDPGQGWYNEQFF
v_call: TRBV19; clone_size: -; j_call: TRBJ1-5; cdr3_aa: CASTDGQEYQPQHF
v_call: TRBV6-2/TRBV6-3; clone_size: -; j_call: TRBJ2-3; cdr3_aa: CASSTSAHTDTQYF
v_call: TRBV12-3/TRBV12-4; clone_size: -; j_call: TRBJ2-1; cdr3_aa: CASREYNEQFF
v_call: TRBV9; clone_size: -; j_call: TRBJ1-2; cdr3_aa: CASSTRAMGQGSDGYTF
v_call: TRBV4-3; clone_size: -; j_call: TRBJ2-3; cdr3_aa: CASSQDLSPSDTQYF
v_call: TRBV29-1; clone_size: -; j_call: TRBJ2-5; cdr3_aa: CSVEDFWNESETQYF
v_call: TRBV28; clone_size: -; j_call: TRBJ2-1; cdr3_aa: CASSLGGRTGEQFF